The clone carrying this T cell receptor (beta chain) was counted between two and nine times. The antigen is unknown. These data originate in a study of T cells after yellow fever vaccination. Study-wide points: Across the CD4 and CD8 compartments, a small share of clonotypes was present in both.

TCRdb ran MiXCR on the 5' RACE reads and lists one entry per CDR3 protein. The sample includes under 300,000 distinct CDR3 sequences, roughly 13% of them seen just once. CDR1 and CDR2 (germline): SGHTA, FQGNSA. This CDR3 is built from 15 residues. V trimming: 6 bases; J trimming: 4 bases; junction bases outside the gene matches: 11. Source: CD4+ T cells sorted from PBMCs, taken 45 days after the yellow fever booster vaccination. The rearrangement joins TRBV7-2 to TRBJ1-1; TRBD1 aligns across 7 bases. This TCR came from a man aged 25-40 years who received the YFV17D yellow fever vaccine. DNA for the CDR3: TGTGCCAGCAGGCCGCGAGGGACAGAAGGCACTGAAGCTTTCTTT. The encoded protein is CASRPRGTEGTEAFF. Filled out from reference TRBV7-2 and TRBJ1-1, the complete variable domain reads GAGVSQSPSNKVTEKGKDVELRCDPISGHTALYWYRQSLGQGLEFLIYFQGNSAPDKSGLPSDRFSAERTGGSVSTLTIQRTQQEDSAVYLCASRPRGTEGTEAFFGQGTRLTVV.